This T cell receptor (beta chain) was found in a study of cytomegalovirus exposure and HLA in healthy donors. This CDR3 has 13 residues. The germline V and J ends were trimmed by 0 bases and 5 bases, with 8 bases remaining between them. CDR1 is MNHEY, CDR2 SMNVEV, per germline (reference sequence). Primers: 60 Vbeta forward and 13 Jbeta reverse. Data came from immunoSEQ multiplex PCR; TCRdb stores just in-frame clones and leaves some out. Found here are some 90,000 clones, 82% of them singletons; the top ten hold approximately 3.8%. Study results and limitations: Presence/absence results assume similar sequencing depth per donor, which may not hold. Later work showed greater clonal expansion in HLA-associated TCR beta chains than in equally common others. Upon later analysis, TCR association rates were observed to vary by HLA locus, being highest for DRB1 and lowest for HLA-C. In vitro testing confirmed a few CMV-associated chains as specific for CMV antigens.

As to this clone: Its cognate antigen is unknown.

The chain joins TRBV27 to TRBJ2-7; weak D call: TRBD2 (5 bases). Sequenced input: PBMCs. The TCR sequence derives from a man in his fifties in good health and CMV-seronegative. The CDR3 protein is CASSLSQRNEQYF. The CDR3 bases are TGTGCCAGCAGTTTATCGCAGCGGAACGAGCAGTACTTC.